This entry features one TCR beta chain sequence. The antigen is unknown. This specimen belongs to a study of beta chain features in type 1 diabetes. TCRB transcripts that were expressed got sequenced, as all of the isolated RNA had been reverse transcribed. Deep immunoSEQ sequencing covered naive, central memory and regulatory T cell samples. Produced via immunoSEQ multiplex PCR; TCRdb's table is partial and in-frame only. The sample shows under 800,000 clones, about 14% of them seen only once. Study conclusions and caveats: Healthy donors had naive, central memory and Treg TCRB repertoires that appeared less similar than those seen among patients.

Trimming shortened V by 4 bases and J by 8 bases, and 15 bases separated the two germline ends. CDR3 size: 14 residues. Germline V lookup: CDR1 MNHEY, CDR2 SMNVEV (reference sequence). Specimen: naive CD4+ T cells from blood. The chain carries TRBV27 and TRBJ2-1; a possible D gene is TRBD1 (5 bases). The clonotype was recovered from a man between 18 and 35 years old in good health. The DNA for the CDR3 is TGTGCCAGCAGTTCCCCCAGACAGATGGATGAGCAGTTCTTC. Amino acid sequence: CASSSPRQMDEQFF.